This T cell receptor beta chain comes out of a study of blood T cell repertoires in COVID-19. Study as a whole: Researchers got acute and convalescent COVID-19 samples from the United States, Italy and Spain. Sources were T cells, B-cell-depleted T cells, or PBMCs; the material itself was cDNA or gDNA.

This CDR3 comprises 15 residues. The V end was cut by 0 bases, the J end by 2 bases, with 9 bases between. CDR1 and CDR2 from the germline V gene are SGHRS and YFSETQ. Clones were sequenced by immunoSEQ multiplex PCR, and TCRdb holds only the in-frame ones, with some missing. This sample has 110,000 or so clones, with over 75% found just once. The clonotype was recovered from a man aged 50 to 60 with acute or convalescent COVID-19. The rearrangement links TRBV5-1 to TRBJ1-3; D uncertain. Sequencing was performed on peripheral blood. The chain's CDR3 is CASSLEPTTGNTIYF. Here the CDR3 DNA reads TGCGCCAGCAGCTTGGAACCAACTACTGGAAACACCATATATTTT.